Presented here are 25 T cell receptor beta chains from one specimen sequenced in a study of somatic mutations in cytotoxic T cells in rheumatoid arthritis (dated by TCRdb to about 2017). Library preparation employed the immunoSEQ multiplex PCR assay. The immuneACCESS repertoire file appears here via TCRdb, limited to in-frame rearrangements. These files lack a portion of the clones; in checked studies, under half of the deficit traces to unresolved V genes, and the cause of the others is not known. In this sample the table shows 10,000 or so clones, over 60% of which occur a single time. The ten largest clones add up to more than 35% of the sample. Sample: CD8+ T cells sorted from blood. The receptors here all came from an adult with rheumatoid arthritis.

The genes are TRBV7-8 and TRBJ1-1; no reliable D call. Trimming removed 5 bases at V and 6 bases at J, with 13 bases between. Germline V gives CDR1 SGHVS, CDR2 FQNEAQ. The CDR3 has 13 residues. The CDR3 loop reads CASSRGRGAEAFF. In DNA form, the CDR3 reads TGTGCCAGCAGCCGAGGACGTGGGGCTGAAGCTTTCTTT. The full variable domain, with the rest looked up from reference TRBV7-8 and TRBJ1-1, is GAGVSQSPRYKVAKRGQDVALRCDPISGHVSLFWYQQALGQGPEFLTYFQNEAQLDKSGLPSDRFFAERPEGSVSTLKIQRTQQEDSAVYLCASSRGRGAEAFFGQGTRLTVV.

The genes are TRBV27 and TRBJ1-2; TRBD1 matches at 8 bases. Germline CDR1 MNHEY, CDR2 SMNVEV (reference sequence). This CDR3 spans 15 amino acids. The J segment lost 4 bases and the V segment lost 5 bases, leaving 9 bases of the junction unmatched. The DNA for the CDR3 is TGTGCCAGCAGTCCGACAGGGGTGGTCCCCTATGGCTACACCTTC. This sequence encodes CASSPTGVVPYGYTF.

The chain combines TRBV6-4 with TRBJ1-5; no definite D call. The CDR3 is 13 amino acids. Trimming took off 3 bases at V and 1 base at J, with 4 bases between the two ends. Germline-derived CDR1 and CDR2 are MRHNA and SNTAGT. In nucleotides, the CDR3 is TGTGCCAGCAGTGAGGGCAGCAATCAGCCCCAGCATTTT. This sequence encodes CASSEGSNQPQHF.

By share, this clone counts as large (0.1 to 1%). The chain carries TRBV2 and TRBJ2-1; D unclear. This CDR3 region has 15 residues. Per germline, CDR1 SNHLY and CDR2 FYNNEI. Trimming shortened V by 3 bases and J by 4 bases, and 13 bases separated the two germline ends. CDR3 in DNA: TGTGCCAGCAGTGACATGGGCGTTGGTTACAATGAGCAGTTCTTC. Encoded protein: CASSDMGVGYNEQFF.

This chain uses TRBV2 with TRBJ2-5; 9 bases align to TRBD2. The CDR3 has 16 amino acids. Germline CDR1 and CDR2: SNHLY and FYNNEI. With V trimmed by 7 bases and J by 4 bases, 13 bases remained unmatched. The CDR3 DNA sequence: TGTGCCAGCACCCCCAGGGCGGGGGGGCTGAGAGAGACCCAGTACTTC. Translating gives CASTPRAGGLRETQYF.

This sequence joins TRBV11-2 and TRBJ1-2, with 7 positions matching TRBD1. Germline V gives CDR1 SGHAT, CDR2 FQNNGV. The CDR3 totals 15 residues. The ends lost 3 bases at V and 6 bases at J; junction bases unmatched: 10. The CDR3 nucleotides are TGTGCCAGCAGCTTGGGCGGTAGGGGGCTGGATGGCTACACCTTC. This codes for CASSLGGRGLDGYTF.

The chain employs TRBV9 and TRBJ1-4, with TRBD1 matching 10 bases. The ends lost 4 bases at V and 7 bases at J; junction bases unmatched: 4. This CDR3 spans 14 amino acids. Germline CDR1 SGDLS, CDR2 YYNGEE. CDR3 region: CASSRDRGSEKLFF. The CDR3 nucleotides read TGTGCCAGCAGCCGGGACAGGGGTAGTGAAAAACTGTTTTTT.

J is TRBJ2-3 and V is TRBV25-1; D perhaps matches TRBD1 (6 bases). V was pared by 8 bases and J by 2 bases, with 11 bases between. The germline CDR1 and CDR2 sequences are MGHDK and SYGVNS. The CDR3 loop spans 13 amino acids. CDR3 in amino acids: CASGTGFTDTQYF. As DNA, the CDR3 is TGTGCCAGCGGCACAGGGTTCACAGATACGCAGTATTTT.

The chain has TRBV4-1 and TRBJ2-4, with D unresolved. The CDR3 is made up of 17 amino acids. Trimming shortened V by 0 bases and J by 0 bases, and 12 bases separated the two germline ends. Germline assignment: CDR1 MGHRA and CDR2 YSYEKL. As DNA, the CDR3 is TGCGCCAGCAGCCAAGATGAGGAGCACCTAGCCAAAAACATTCAGTACTTC. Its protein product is CASSQDEEHLAKNIQYF.

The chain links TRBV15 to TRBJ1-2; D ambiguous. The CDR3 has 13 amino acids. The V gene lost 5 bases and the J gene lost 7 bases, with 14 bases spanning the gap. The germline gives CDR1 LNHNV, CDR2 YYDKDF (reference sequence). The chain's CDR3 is CATSLTPGRGYTF. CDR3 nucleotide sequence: TGTGCCACCAGCTTGACCCCGGGTCGTGGCTACACCTTC. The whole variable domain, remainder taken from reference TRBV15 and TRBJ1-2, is DAMVIQNPRYQVTQFGKPVTLSCSQTLNHNVMYWYQQKSSQAPKLLFHYYDKDFNNEADTPDNFQSRRPNTSFCFLDIRSPGLGDTAMYLCATSLTPGRGYTFGSGTRLTVV.

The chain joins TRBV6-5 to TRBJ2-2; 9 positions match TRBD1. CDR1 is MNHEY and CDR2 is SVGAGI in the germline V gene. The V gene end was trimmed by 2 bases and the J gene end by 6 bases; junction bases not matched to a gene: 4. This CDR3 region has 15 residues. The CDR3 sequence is CASSYLGQGPGELFF. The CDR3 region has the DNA TGTGCCAGCAGTTACCTGGGACAGGGCCCCGGGGAGCTGTTTTTT.

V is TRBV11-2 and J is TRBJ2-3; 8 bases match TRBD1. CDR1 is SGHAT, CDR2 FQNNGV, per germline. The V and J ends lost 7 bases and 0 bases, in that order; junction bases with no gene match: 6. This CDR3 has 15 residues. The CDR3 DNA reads TGTGCCAGCACCTGGACAGGGACTAGCACAGATACGCAGTATTTT. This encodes CASTWTGTSTDTQYF.

In DNA form, the CDR3 reads TGTGCCAGCAGCCAAGGACTAGCGGGAGGCTACGAGCAGTACTTC. Amino acids: CASSQGLAGGYEQYF. This chain joins TRBV4-2 and TRBJ2-7; 13 bases line up with TRBD2. Trimming took 1 base from V and 3 from J; bases not matched to a gene: 0. The CDR3 is made up of 15 amino acids. The germline V gene encodes CDR1 LGHNA and CDR2 YNFKEQ.

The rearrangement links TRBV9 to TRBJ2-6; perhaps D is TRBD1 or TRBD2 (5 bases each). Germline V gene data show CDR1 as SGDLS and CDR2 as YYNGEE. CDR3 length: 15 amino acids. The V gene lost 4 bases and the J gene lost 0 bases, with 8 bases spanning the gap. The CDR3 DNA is TGTGCCAGCAGCCTTGGGGGCTCTGGGGCCAACGTCCTGACTTTC. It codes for CASSLGGSGANVLTF.

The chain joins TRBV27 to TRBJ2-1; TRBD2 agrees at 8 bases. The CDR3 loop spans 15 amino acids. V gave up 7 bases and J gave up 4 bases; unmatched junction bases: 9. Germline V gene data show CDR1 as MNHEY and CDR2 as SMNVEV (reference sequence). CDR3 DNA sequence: TGTGCCAGCACCTTGAGCGGGGGACTGTACAATGAGCAGTTCTTC. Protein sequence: CASTLSGGLYNEQFF.

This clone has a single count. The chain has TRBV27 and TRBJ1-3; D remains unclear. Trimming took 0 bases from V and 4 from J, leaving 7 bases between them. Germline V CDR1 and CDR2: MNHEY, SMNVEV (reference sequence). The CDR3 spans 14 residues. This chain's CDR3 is CASSLSSGGNTIYF. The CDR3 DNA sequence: TGTGCCAGCAGTTTATCGTCCGGGGGAAACACCATATATTTT.

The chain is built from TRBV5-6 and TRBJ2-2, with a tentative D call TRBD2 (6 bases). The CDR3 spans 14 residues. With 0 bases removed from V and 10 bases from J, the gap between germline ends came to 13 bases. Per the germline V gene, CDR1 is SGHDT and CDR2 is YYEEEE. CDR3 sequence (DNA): TGTGCCAGCAGCTTGGCCGTGGGGCGGGAGGAGCTGTTTTTT. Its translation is CASSLAVGREELFF.

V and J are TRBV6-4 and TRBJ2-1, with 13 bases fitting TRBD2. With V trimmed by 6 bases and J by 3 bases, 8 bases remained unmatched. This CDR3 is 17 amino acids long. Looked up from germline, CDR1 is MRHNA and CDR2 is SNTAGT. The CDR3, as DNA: TGTGCCAGCAGCGGACTAGCGGGAGATTTAGACTACAATGAGCAGTTCTTC. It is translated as CASSGLAGDLDYNEQFF.

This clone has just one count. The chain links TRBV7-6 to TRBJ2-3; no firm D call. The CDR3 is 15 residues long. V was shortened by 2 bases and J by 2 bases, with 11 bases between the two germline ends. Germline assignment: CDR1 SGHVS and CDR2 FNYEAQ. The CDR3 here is CASSLMPLFTDTQYF. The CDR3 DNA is TGTGCCAGCAGCTTAATGCCCTTATTCACAGATACGCAGTATTTT.

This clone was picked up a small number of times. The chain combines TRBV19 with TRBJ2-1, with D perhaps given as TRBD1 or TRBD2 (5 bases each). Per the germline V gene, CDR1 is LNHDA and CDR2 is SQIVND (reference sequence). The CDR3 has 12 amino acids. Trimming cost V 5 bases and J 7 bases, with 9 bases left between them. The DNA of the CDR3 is TGTGCCAGTAGTTTCGGGGCGAATGAGCAGTTCTTC. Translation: CASSFGANEQFF.

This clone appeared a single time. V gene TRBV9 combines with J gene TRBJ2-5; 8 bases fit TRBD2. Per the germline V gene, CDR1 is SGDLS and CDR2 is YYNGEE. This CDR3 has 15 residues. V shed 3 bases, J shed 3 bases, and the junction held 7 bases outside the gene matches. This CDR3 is CASSALGGLEETQYF. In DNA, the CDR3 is TGTGCCAGCAGCGCCCTTGGGGGACTAGAAGAGACCCAGTACTTC. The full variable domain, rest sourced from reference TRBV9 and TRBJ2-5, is DSGVTQTPKHLITATGQRVTLRCSPRSGDLSVYWYQQSLDQGLQFLIQYYNGEERAKGNILERFSAQQFPDLHSELNLSSLELGDSALYFCASSALGGLEETQYFGPGTRLLVL.

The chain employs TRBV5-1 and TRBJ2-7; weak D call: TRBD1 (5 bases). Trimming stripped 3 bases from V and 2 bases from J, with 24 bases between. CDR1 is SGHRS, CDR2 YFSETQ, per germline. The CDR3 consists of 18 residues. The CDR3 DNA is TGCGCCAGCAGCTCACACTCAAGACAGCACTCGACTCCCTACGAGCAGTACTTC. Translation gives CASSSHSRQHSTPYEQYF.

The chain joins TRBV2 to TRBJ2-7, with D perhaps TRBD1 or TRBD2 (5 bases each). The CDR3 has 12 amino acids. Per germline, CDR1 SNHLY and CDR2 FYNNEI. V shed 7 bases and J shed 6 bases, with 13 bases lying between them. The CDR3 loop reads CASNPGPVEQYF. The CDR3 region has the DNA TGTGCCAGCAACCCGGGACCCGTCGAGCAGTACTTC.

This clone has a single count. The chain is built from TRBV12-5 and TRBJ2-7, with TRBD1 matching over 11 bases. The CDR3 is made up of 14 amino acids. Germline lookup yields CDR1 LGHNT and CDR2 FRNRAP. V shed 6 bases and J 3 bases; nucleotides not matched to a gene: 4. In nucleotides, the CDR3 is TGTGCTAGTGGCAAGGACAGGGGGCACTACGAGCAGTACTTC. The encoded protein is CASGKDRGHYEQYF.

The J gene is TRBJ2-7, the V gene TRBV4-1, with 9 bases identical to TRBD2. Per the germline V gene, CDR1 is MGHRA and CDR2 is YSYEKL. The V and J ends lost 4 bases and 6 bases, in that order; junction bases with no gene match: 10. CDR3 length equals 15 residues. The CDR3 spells CASSRSASGELEQYF. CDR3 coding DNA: TGCGCCAGCAGCCGTTCGGCTAGCGGGGAACTCGAGCAGTACTTC.